Each of the 3 T cell receptor beta chains below was sequenced from the same sample in a study of CD8 T cells in Susac syndrome. RNA, at about 0.5 to 1 ug, was reverse transcribed with random hexamers. TCRdb itself ran the immunoSEQ multiplex PCR reads through MiXCR, one entry per CDR3 protein. In the table there are some 180,000 distinct CDR3 sequences, just under 95% of which are singletons. Sequencing input: CD4+ T cells from PBMCs. The origin of the receptors is a human donor with Susac syndrome.

J is TRBJ1-1 and V is TRBV3-1; D remains unclear. CDR3 size: 13 residues. Trimming left V 6 bases short and J 1 base short, with 9 bases between. The germline CDR1 and CDR2 sequences are LGHDT and YNNKEL (reference sequence). CDR3 protein: CASRQIGNTEAFF. CDR3 DNA sequence: TGTGCCAGCAGACAAATAGGGAACACTGAAGCTTTCTTT.

This clonotype was counted a few times. The chain is built from TRBV14 and TRBJ2-1, with TRBD2 matching 10 bases. The CDR3 contains 15 residues. Germline V CDR1 and CDR2: SGHDN, FVKESK. The trim removed 3 bases at V and 3 bases at J, leaving 2 bases unmatched. CDR3 amino acids: CASSQVAGGYNEQFF. The CDR3 coding sequence is TGTGCCAGCAGCCAGGTAGCGGGAGGCTACAATGAGCAGTTCTTC.

This chain links TRBV12-3 or TRBV12-4 with TRBJ2-5, with a weak D call TRBD2 (5 bases). The germline V and J ends were trimmed by 5 bases and 1 base, with 8 bases remaining between them. The CDR3 runs 13 residues. CDR3: CASSQRVQETQYF. The CDR3, as DNA: TGTGCCAGCAGTCAGAGGGTCCAAGAGACCCAGTACTTC.